A single sample gave rise to the 10 T cell receptor beta chains below, sequenced in a study of OX40 agonist ivuxolimab in advanced cancers. Assay used: immunoSEQ multiplex PCR; TCRdb lists only in-frame clones, some missing. The sample has 50,000 to 85,000 clones, roughly 87% seen once; the top ten hold under 2.5%. The sample in question was CD4+ or CD8+ T cells sorted from blood, obtained in a trial of the OX40 agonist ivuxolimab. The origin of the receptors is an adult with an advanced solid tumor such as melanoma, head and neck, liver or kidney cancer.

The gene calls are TRBV6-5 and TRBJ2-3; TRBD1 is a possible D gene (6 bases). The CDR3 spans 15 residues. V lost 6 bases to trimming and J lost 0 bases, with 13 bases between them. The germline V gene has CDR1 MNHEY and CDR2 SVGAGI. CDR3 DNA sequence: TGTGCCAGCAGCCAAGACAGGACTAGCACAGATACGCAGTATTTT. Amino acid sequence: CASSQDRTSTDTQYF.

The J gene is TRBJ2-1, the V gene TRBV5-1, with D possibly being TRBD1 (5 bases). Between the trimmed V and J ends, which lost 7 bases and 0 bases, there was a span of 23 bases. CDR3 length equals 18 residues. Germline lookup yields CDR1 SGHRS and CDR2 YFSETQ. The CDR3 DNA reads TGCGCCAGCTCGAGGATAGTAATAGGGGAAGGCTCCTACAATGAGCAGTTCTTC. Translating it yields CASSRIVIGEGSYNEQFF.

The chain recombines TRBV23-1 with TRBJ2-2; no definite D call. TRBV23-1 is recorded as an ORF, its role being uncertain. The CDR3 has 15 amino acids. V lost 0 bases to trimming and J lost 2 bases, with 7 bases between them. The CDR3 DNA sequence: TGCGCCAGCAGTCAATCGCCGGTTAACACCGGGGAGCTGTTTTTT. Translating it yields CASSQSPVNTGELFF.

This chain's CDR3 is CAVEGGTSTDTQYF. The CDR3 DNA sequence: TGTGCCGTAGAGGGCGGAACAAGCACAGATACGCAGTATTTT. The chain combines TRBV10-3 with TRBJ2-3; TRBD2 is a possible D gene (5 bases). CDR1 is ENHRY, CDR2 SYGVKD, per germline. The CDR3 length is 14 residues. Between the trimmed V and J ends, which lost 11 bases and 0 bases, there was a span of 15 bases.

This clone was observed a few times. V and J are TRBV7-2 and TRBJ1-5; no definite D call. The germline V and J ends were trimmed by 5 bases and 4 bases, with 15 bases remaining between them. Germline CDR1 SGHTA, CDR2 FQGNSA. CDR3 length: 15 amino acids. The CDR3 loop reads CASSPVANSNQPQHF. As DNA, the CDR3 is TGTGCCAGCAGCCCGGTAGCTAACTCTAATCAGCCCCAGCATTTT.

The chain uses TRBV5-1 and TRBJ2-5, with 7 positions matching TRBD1. V gave up 4 bases and J gave up 5 bases; unmatched junction bases: 8. The CDR3 sequence is 14 residues long. Germline CDR1 reads SGHRS; CDR2 reads YFSETQ. CDR3 loop: CASSTGTALETQYF. The CDR3 nucleotides are TGCGCCAGCAGCACCGGGACAGCCCTGGAGACCCAGTACTTC.

The rearrangement joins TRBV2 to TRBJ2-7; 8 nucleotides agree with TRBD1. The CDR3 totals 16 residues. Germline trimming cut 3 bases from V and 3 bases from J; bases unmatched to any gene: 10. Germline V gene lookup returns CDR1 SNHLY and CDR2 FYNNEI. As DNA, the CDR3 is TGTGCCAGCAGTGAGAGCAGGGGGCAGTTTCTCTACGAGCAGTACTTC. Amino acids: CASSESRGQFLYEQYF.

The V and J genes are TRBV4-3 and TRBJ2-1; 14 bases map to TRBD2. Trimming removed 1 base from V and 13 bases from J; junction bases left unmatched: 9. The germline V gene has CDR1 LGHNA and CDR2 YSLEER. The CDR3 has 16 residues. CDR3 nucleotides: TGCGCCAGCAGCCAAGGACCGGGACTAGCGGGAGTAAAACAGTTCTTC. Amino acids: CASSQGPGLAGVKQFF.

In its sample, this clone was seen a few times. V is TRBV7-9 and J is TRBJ2-3; tentatively, D is TRBD2 (7 bases). The CDR3 runs to 14 residues. Germline assignment: CDR1 SEHNR and CDR2 FQNEAQ (reference sequence). The V gene lost 5 bases and the J gene lost 3 bases, with 12 bases spanning the gap. The CDR3: CASSVGGATDTQYF. The CDR3 DNA sequence: TGTGCCAGCAGCGTTGGGGGGGCGACAGATACGCAGTATTTT. The full variable domain, its missing parts supplied by reference TRBV7-9 and TRBJ2-3, is DTGVSQNPRHKITKRGQNVTFRCDPISEHNRLYWYRQTLGQGPEFLTYFQNEAQLEKSRLLSDRFSAERPKGSFSTLEIQRTEQGDSAMYLCASSVGGATDTQYFGPGTRLTVL.

This chain's CDR3 is CASTLTGVQETQYF. The CDR3 DNA follows: TGTGCCAGCACCCTCACAGGGGTCCAAGAGACCCAGTACTTC. This chain uses TRBV6-6 with TRBJ2-5; 7 nucleotides match TRBD1. The junction had 6 bases not matched to a gene; V was cut back by 7 bases and J by 1 base. This CDR3 is built from 14 residues. Germline CDR1 is MNHNY and CDR2 is SVGAGI (reference sequence).